Given below is one T cell receptor (beta chain) in context. What it binds is unknown. This specimen comes from a study of CD8 T cells in Susac syndrome. Study conclusions and caveats: The study's TCR sequencing and HLA analysis covered a relatively small number of individuals, and the study acknowledged this.

The CDR3 extends over 16 amino acids. CDR1 is DFQATT and CDR2 is SNEGSKA in the germline V gene (reference sequence). V was cut by 0 bases and J by 5 bases, with 16 bases left in between. With random hexamers, 0.5 to 1 ug RNA was reverse transcribed. TCRdb passed the immunoSEQ multiplex PCR reads through MiXCR, listing each CDR3 protein once. Of 250,000 to 300,000 distinct CDR3 sequences listed, approximately 91% are singletons. The chain is built from TRBV20-1 and TRBJ2-2, with D possibly being TRBD1 (7 bases). The receptor's source is a human donor with multiple sclerosis. The sequenced sample was CD8+ T cells from PBMCs. The CDR3 loop is CSARDYRAGGTGELFF. CDR3 coding DNA: TGCAGTGCTAGAGATTATCGGGCAGGGGGGACCGGGGAGCTGTTTTTT.